This T cell receptor beta chain derives from a study of shared clonotypes between healthy human individuals. Overall study findings and caveats: Richness estimates generally favored naive over memory subsets.

The test was conducted at deep level. When replicate PCRs were run on sorted subsets, they used about 220 ng DNA, 28,000 or so T cell genomes. Libraries were prepared by immunoSEQ multiplex PCR; TCRdb keeps only in-frame clonotypes and omits some of them. The data hold nearly 2 million clones, with about 95% observed a single time. Trimming left V 0 bases short and J 8 bases short, with 14 bases between. CDR3 size: 15 residues. Germline V gene data show CDR1 as MNHEY and CDR2 as SMNVEV (reference sequence). To note about this clone: Antigen: not known.

Naive CD8 cells lacked CD45RO and underwent positive selection for CCR7, leaving out terminally differentiated effector memory CD45RA+ cells. The chain is built from TRBV27 and TRBJ1-3; tentatively, D is TRBD1 (6 bases). This TCR came from a man between 18 and 35 years old in good health. Sequences were obtained from naive CD8+ T cells sorted from blood. The CDR3 loop reads CASSLSASQGDTIYF. The DNA for the CDR3 is TGTGCCAGCAGTTTATCGGCGTCACAGGGTGACACCATATATTTT.